This TCR beta chain was identified during a study of T-cell memory formation after mild COVID-19. Notes on this clonotype: Its antigen is unknown.

Study-wide results and caveats: Those CD4+ clones that contracted were mainly in CM and EM (CD8+ ones in EMRA). There was no confirmation that second-wave clones peaking on day 37 were SARS-CoV-2 specific.

The J segment lost 0 bases and the V segment lost 0 bases, leaving 4 bases of the junction unmatched. The CDR3 totals 17 residues. Germline CDR1 reads MNHNS; CDR2 reads SASEGT. A 5'RACE reaction primed in the constant segment made cDNA libraries of TCR alpha and TCR beta, and these carried sample barcodes and UMIs. From the 5' RACE reads, TCRdb called clonotypes with MiXCR, one entry per CDR3 protein. The profile shows approximately 490,000 distinct CDR3 sequences, over 20% of them singletons. Sequenced material: PBMCs or a T cell subset sorted from them (not recorded which). The rearrangement joins TRBV6-1 to TRBJ2-7, with 11 bases fitting TRBD2. The clonotype was recovered from an adult woman who had mild COVID-19 (a few samples of this study predate the infection). Cell type and time point are not known. CDR3 nucleotides: TGTGCCAGCAGTGAAGCGCGACTAGCGGGAACCTCCTACGAGCAGTACTTC. Its protein is CASSEARLAGTSYEQYF.